Listed here are 32 T cell receptor beta chains from one sample, sequenced in a study of patients and donors after allogeneic stem cell transplantation. MiXCR, run by TCRdb on the RT-PCR reads, gives a single entry per CDR3 protein. The sample consists of over 150,000 distinct CDR3 sequences, approximately 28% of them appearing once. The sequencing input was blood, either unsorted or a sorted T cell fraction (not recorded which). The receptors here all came from a human donor who was either an allogeneic HSCT recipient or a stem cell or donor lymphocyte infusion donor (not recorded which). It is not recorded whose cells these are; they may come from a transplant donor.

The chain uses TRBV29-1 and TRBJ2-1; 7 bases map to TRBD2. The CDR3 length is 14 residues. Germline V gives CDR1 SQVTM, CDR2 ANQGSEA. V trimming: 3 bases; J trimming: 6 bases; junction bases outside the gene matches: 8. CDR3 protein: CSVEEGGPFNEQFF. The DNA for the CDR3 is TGCAGCGTTGAGGAGGGAGGGCCGTTCAATGAGCAGTTCTTC.

The chain employs TRBV12-3 or TRBV12-4 and TRBJ1-6; D is undetermined. This CDR3 has 13 residues. Trimming took 1 base from V and 10 from J, leaving 8 bases between them. This CDR3 is CASSLGNWSPLHF. DNA of the CDR3: TGTGCCAGCAGTTTAGGAAATTGGTCACCCCTCCACTTT.

The chain employs TRBV12-3 or TRBV12-4 and TRBJ2-7, with D tentatively TRBD1 (6 bases). There are 13 residues in the CDR3. Trimming removed 3 bases at V and 3 bases at J, with 9 bases between. This CDR3 is CASSFYRVYEQYF. The CDR3 nucleotides read TGTGCCAGCAGTTTCTACAGGGTCTACGAGCAGTACTTC.

The chain recombines TRBV27 with TRBJ2-1; 10 bases map to TRBD2. CDR3 length equals 15 residues. V lost 3 bases to trimming and J lost 6 bases; unmatched junction nucleotides: 5. Germline CDR1 and CDR2: MNHEY and SMNVEV (reference sequence). The CDR3 is CASSFFSGRINEQFF. In nucleotides, the CDR3 is TGTGCCAGCAGTTTTTTTAGCGGGAGGATCAATGAGCAGTTCTTC.

This clonotype turned up a few times. The V and J genes are TRBV7-9 and TRBJ1-4; D remains ambiguous. CDR1 is SEHNR, CDR2 FQNEAQ, per germline (reference sequence). Trimming pared 4 bases from V and 7 bases from J, leaving 19 bases between. The CDR3 has 16 amino acids. This chain's CDR3 is CASSSRAEAGGEKLFF. The CDR3 DNA reads TGTGCCAGCAGCTCGCGGGCTGAGGCAGGAGGTGAAAAACTGTTTTTT. Full variable domain (missing parts from reference TRBV7-9 and TRBJ1-4): DTGVSQNPRHKITKRGQNVTFRCDPISEHNRLYWYRQTLGQGPEFLTYFQNEAQLEKSRLLSDRFSAERPKGSFSTLEIQRTEQGDSAMYLCASSSRAEAGGEKLFFGSGTQLSVL.

This clonotype was found a few times. The chain employs TRBV12-3 or TRBV12-4 and TRBJ2-3, with D tentatively TRBD2 (6 bases). Trimming pared 6 bases from V and 0 bases from J, leaving 13 bases between. The CDR3 totals 15 residues. CDR3 protein: CASSALGTSTDTQYF. CDR3 in DNA: TGTGCCAGCAGCGCCCTCGGGACTAGCACAGATACGCAGTATTTT.

This clonotype was detected a few times. The chain employs TRBV20-1 and TRBJ1-3; D is ambiguous. Trimming pared 5 bases from V and 2 bases from J, leaving 13 bases between. The CDR3 spans 14 residues. Germline V gene sequence: CDR1 DFQATT, CDR2 SNEGSKA (reference sequence). CDR3 amino acids: CSAQAEGTGNTIYF. The CDR3 nucleotides are TGCAGTGCTCAAGCGGAGGGTACTGGAAACACCATATATTTT.

This clonotype has only a few counts. This chain uses TRBV6-5 with TRBJ2-7; TRBD1 is a possible D gene (5 bases). The CDR3 is 15 residues long. Trimming pared 0 bases from V and 3 bases from J, leaving 12 bases between. Germline V lookup: CDR1 MNHEY, CDR2 SVGAGI. The CDR3 region has the DNA TGTGCCAGCAGTTACTCGGCAGGGATTCGCTACGAGCAGTACTTC. This translates into CASSYSAGIRYEQYF.

This clonotype was observed a handful of times. The genes are TRBV10-3 and TRBJ1-5, with TRBD1 matching 9 bases. There are 15 residues in the CDR3. The J segment lost 1 base and the V segment lost 7 bases, leaving 5 bases of the junction unmatched. Germline CDR1 is ENHRY and CDR2 is SYGVKD. In DNA, the CDR3 is TGTGCCATCACTGGGACAGGGACGAGCAATCAGCCCCAGCATTTT. Its translation is CAITGTGTSNQPQHF.

The chain links TRBV27 to TRBJ2-7; the match to TRBD2 covers 10 bases. This CDR3 contains 18 residues. In germline, CDR1 is MNHEY, CDR2 SMNVEV (reference sequence). With V trimmed by 5 bases and J by 3 bases, 16 bases remained unmatched. The CDR3 nucleotides are TGTGCCAGCAGTAGCTTCCTAGCGGGAGCAGAGTGGGTCTACGAGCAGTACTTC. It is translated as CASSSFLAGAEWVYEQYF.

CDR3 in amino acids: CASSKTGDTEAFF. The CDR3 DNA is TGTGCCAGCAGCAAGACAGGAGACACTGAAGCTTTCTTT. The chain recombines TRBV12-3 or TRBV12-4 with TRBJ1-1, with D perhaps matching TRBD1 (6 bases). The CDR3 is 13 residues long. V was shortened by 6 bases and J by 3 bases, with 11 bases between the two germline ends.

V and J are TRBV4-1 and TRBJ2-1; D unresolved. CDR1 is MGHRA, CDR2 YSYEKL, per germline. The CDR3 totals 14 residues. The V gene lost 0 bases and the J gene lost 7 bases, with 10 bases spanning the gap. The CDR3 loop reads CASSQESLGNEQFF. The CDR3 DNA reads as TGCGCCAGCAGCCAAGAGTCCCTCGGGAATGAGCAGTTCTTC.

The genes are TRBV6-5 and TRBJ2-1, with D possibly TRBD2 on 5 matching bases. V lost 2 bases and J 4 bases, leaving 15 bases between the germline ends. The CDR3 spans 16 residues. Germline CDR1 and CDR2: MNHEY and SVGAGI. Here the CDR3 reads CASSYDQRGIYNEQFF. In nucleotides, the CDR3 is TGTGCCAGCAGTTACGATCAGAGAGGGATATACAATGAGCAGTTCTTC.

This sequence joins TRBV12-3 or TRBV12-4 and TRBJ2-3, with D possibly being TRBD2 (6 bases). V was clipped by 3 bases and J by 2 bases, with 15 bases between them. The CDR3 covers 16 residues. The CDR3, as DNA: TGTGCCAGCAGTTTTTCCTTCGCGGGATTCACAGATACGCAGTATTTT. It yields the protein CASSFSFAGFTDTQYF.

V and J are TRBV5-1 and TRBJ2-1; D is uncertain. V was clipped by 0 bases and J by 0 bases, with 10 bases between them. Germline V lookup: CDR1 SGHRS, CDR2 YFSETQ. CDR3 length: 16 amino acids. CDR3: CASSLVAPSSYNEQFF. CDR3 DNA: TGCGCCAGCAGCTTGGTAGCACCGAGCTCCTACAATGAGCAGTTCTTC.

This clonotype appeared a few times. The rearrangement links TRBV28 to TRBJ2-4; 11 bases line up with TRBD2. This CDR3 has 17 residues. Germline-derived CDR1 and CDR2 are MDHEN and SYDVKM. V was clipped by 7 bases and J by 0 bases; unmatched bases: 8. CDR3 loop: CASTQGLAGRAKNIQYF. CDR3 bases: TGTGCCAGCACTCAAGGACTAGCGGGTAGAGCCAAAAACATTCAGTACTTC.

This clonotype was found many times. The J gene is TRBJ1-2, the V gene TRBV4-3; no clear D gene. This CDR3 spans 16 amino acids. Trimming shortened V by 0 bases and J by 4 bases, and 15 bases separated the two germline ends. The germline V gene has CDR1 LGHNA and CDR2 YSLEER. The CDR3 DNA sequence: TGCGCCAGCAGCCAAGATTTATCCGGCTCTCCCTATGGCTACACCTTC. Amino acids: CASSQDLSGSPYGYTF.

Here the CDR3 DNA reads TGTGCCAGCAGTTTAAGAGCGGGAGATACCGGGGAGCTGTTTTTT. It yields the protein CASSLRAGDTGELFF. This chain links TRBV12-3 or TRBV12-4 with TRBJ2-2; 8 positions match TRBD2. Germline trimming cut 2 bases from V and 5 bases from J; bases unmatched to any gene: 4. The CDR3 has 15 residues.

This clonotype was recorded many times. This sequence joins TRBV7-9 and TRBJ1-1; D remains unclear. The germline V gene has CDR1 SEHNR and CDR2 FQNEAQ (reference sequence). CDR3 length equals 12 residues. The V gene lost 7 bases and the J gene lost 1 base, with 7 bases spanning the gap. The CDR3 DNA reads TGTGCCAGCATACGGGAGAACACTGAAGCTTTCTTT. This codes for CASIRENTEAFF.

This sequence joins TRBV12-3 or TRBV12-4 and TRBJ1-3; D is ambiguous. The CDR3 spans 14 residues. V was clipped by 3 bases and J by 0 bases, with 6 bases between them. The CDR3 coding sequence is TGTGCCAGCAGTTTTTGGAGCTCTGGAAACACCATATATTTT. Translated, it gives CASSFWSSGNTIYF.

The genes are TRBV6-6 and TRBJ1-5; unclear D gene. CDR1 is MNHNY and CDR2 is SVGAGI in the germline V gene (reference sequence). The CDR3 has 12 amino acids. The V end lost 6 bases, the J end lost 7 bases, and 10 bases lay between the germline ends. CDR3 nucleotides: TGTGCCAGCAGCCAGGTCCGACAGCCCCAGCATTTT. It specifies CASSQVRQPQHF.

This clonotype showed up just a few times. J is TRBJ1-6 and V is TRBV6-6, with unresolved D. Trimming removed 0 bases from V and 7 bases from J, with 10 bases in between. The CDR3 length is 15 residues. In germline, CDR1 is MNHNY, CDR2 SVGAGI (reference sequence). CDR3 bases: TGTGCCAGCAGTTACTCGTCGGATCTCAATTCACCCCTCCACTTT. As protein: CASSYSSDLNSPLHF.

This clonotype has only a few counts. V usage is TRBV4-2 and J usage is TRBJ2-4; 7 bases align to TRBD1. The ends lost 4 bases at V and 6 bases at J; junction bases unmatched: 3. Germline assignment: CDR1 LGHNA and CDR2 YNFKEQ. This CDR3 contains 13 residues. DNA for the CDR3: TGTGCCAGCAGCCGGGACAGCGGAAACATTCAGTACTTC. It yields the protein CASSRDSGNIQYF.

The chain combines TRBV7-9 with TRBJ2-7, with D uncertain. CDR3 length equals 13 residues. With 3 bases removed from V and 3 bases from J, the gap between germline ends came to 9 bases. The germline V gene has CDR1 SEHNR and CDR2 FQNEAQ (reference sequence). This chain's CDR3 is CASSFQSLYEQYF. The CDR3 DNA reads TGTGCCAGCAGCTTTCAGTCCCTCTACGAGCAGTACTTC. The full variable domain, with the rest looked up from reference TRBV7-9 and TRBJ2-7, is DTGVSQNPRHKITKRGQNVTFRCDPISEHNRLYWYRQTLGQGPEFLTYFQNEAQLEKSRLLSDRFSAERPKGSFSTLEIQRTEQGDSAMYLCASSFQSLYEQYFGPGTRLTVT.

The chain recombines TRBV7-9 with TRBJ2-1; D gene ambiguous. This CDR3 contains 12 residues. The V end was cut by 2 bases, the J end by 7 bases, with 6 bases between. Per the germline V gene, CDR1 is SEHNR and CDR2 is FQNEAQ (reference sequence). The CDR3 DNA follows: TGTGCCAGCAGCTTATCGGTGAATGAGCAGTTCTTC. The encoded protein is CASSLSVNEQFF.

At least ten counts were recorded for this clonotype. J is TRBJ2-7 and V is TRBV20-1, with 9 positions matching TRBD2. V lost 6 bases to trimming and J lost 5 bases; unmatched junction nucleotides: 5. The CDR3 runs 12 residues. Germline CDR1 and CDR2: DFQATT and SNEGSKA (reference sequence). The CDR3: CSAVAGVDEQYF. The DNA of the CDR3 is TGCAGTGCGGTAGCGGGGGTCGACGAGCAGTACTTC.

The V call is TRBV29-1, the J call TRBJ1-1; no clear D gene. This CDR3 is built from 13 residues. V was cut by 0 bases and J by 1 base, with 6 bases left in between. Germline-derived CDR1 and CDR2 are SQVTM and ANQGSEA. CDR3 protein: CSVEDPRNTEAFF. The DNA of the CDR3 is TGCAGCGTTGAAGATCCCAGGAACACTGAAGCTTTCTTT. Full variable domain (missing parts from reference TRBV29-1 and TRBJ1-1): SAVISQKPSRDICQRGTSLTIQCQVDSQVTMMFWYRQQPGQSLTLIATANQGSEATYESGFVIDKFPISRPNLTFSTLTVSNMSPEDSSIYLCSVEDPRNTEAFFGQGTRLTVV.

This clonotype has ten or more counts. The chain carries TRBV7-2 and TRBJ1-2; weak D call: TRBD1 (5 bases). The CDR3 extends over 14 amino acids. V was cut by 2 bases and J by 2 bases, with 9 bases left in between. Germline CDR1 is SGHTA and CDR2 is FQGNSA. CDR3 nucleotides: TGTGCCAGCAGCTTATCCAGGGAGAACTATGGCTACACCTTC. Amino acids: CASSLSRENYGYTF.

This clonotype has just a few counts. The rearrangement joins TRBV18 to TRBJ1-5, with 7 bases matching TRBD1. The CDR3 sequence is 14 residues long. CDR1 and CDR2 from the germline V gene are KGHSH and LQKENI. With 2 bases clipped from V and 3 bases from J, the junction kept 1 base outside the gene matches. DNA of the CDR3: TGTGCCAGCTCACCAGACAGGGACAATCAGCCCCAGCATTTT. This translates into CASSPDRDNQPQHF.

This chain joins TRBV7-2 and TRBJ1-2, with D uncertain. The CDR3 runs to 15 residues. Germline V gives CDR1 SGHTA, CDR2 FQGNSA. Between the trimmed V and J ends, which lost 8 bases and 8 bases, there was a span of 24 bases. The CDR3 coding sequence is TGTGCCAGCGGCCGAGGAGCTAACGGATTATGGGGCTACACCTTC. Translating gives CASGRGANGLWGYTF.

This clonotype was counted only a few times. J is TRBJ2-5 and V is TRBV10-3; 11 positions agree with TRBD2. The CDR3 runs to 15 residues. The V gene's germline CDR1 is ENHRY and CDR2 SYGVKD. The V and J ends lost 9 bases and 2 bases, in that order; junction bases with no gene match: 8. CDR3 region: CAIKGTSGAQETQYF. The CDR3 DNA reads TGTGCCATAAAAGGGACTAGCGGAGCGCAAGAGACCCAGTACTTC.

The J gene is TRBJ2-5, the V gene TRBV24-1; D gene unclear. This CDR3 contains 13 residues. V lost 5 bases to trimming and J lost 2 bases, with 8 bases between them. Germline loops: CDR1 KGHDR, CDR2 SFDVKD. The CDR3 here is CATSVSGQETQYF. The CDR3 DNA reads TGTGCCACCAGTGTGTCCGGACAAGAGACCCAGTACTTC.